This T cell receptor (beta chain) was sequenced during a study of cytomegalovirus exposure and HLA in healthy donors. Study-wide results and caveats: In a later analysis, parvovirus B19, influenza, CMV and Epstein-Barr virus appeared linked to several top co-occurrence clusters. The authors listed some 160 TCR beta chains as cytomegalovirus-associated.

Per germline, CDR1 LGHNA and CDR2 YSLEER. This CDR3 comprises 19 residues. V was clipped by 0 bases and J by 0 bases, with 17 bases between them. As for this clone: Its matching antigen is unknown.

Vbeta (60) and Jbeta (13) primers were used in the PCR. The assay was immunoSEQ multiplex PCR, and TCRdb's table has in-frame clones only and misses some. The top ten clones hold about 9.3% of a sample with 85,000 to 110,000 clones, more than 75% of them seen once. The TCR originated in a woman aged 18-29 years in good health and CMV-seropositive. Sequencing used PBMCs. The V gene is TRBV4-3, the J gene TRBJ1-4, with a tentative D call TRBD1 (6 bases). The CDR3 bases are TGCGCCAGCAGCCAAGATCTCGGCAGGGGATCTGCAACTAATGAAAAACTGTTTTTT. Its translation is CASSQDLGRGSATNEKLFF.